The clone carrying this TCR beta chain was detected a few times. Primers included in the PCR were 60 Vbeta and 13 Jbeta primers. TCRdb keeps only in-frame clones here, not all; method: immunoSEQ multiplex PCR. The sample records 110,000 or so clones, about 9.4% being singletons. This sample stems from a study of cytomegalovirus exposure and HLA in healthy donors. The CDR3 covers 12 residues. V lost 5 bases, J lost 2 bases, and 6 bases lay in between. The germline CDR1 and CDR2 sequences are SGHAT and FQDESV (reference sequence). Sequenced material: PBMCs. The clonotype comes from a woman aged 40 to 50 in good health and CMV-seropositive. This chain links TRBV11-1 with TRBJ1-2; D gene ambiguous. The CDR3: CASSQRNYGYTF. For the CDR3, the DNA is TGTGCCAGCAGCCAACGGAACTATGGCTACACCTTC.